This T cell receptor beta chain was captured by sequencing in a study of cytomegalovirus exposure and HLA in healthy donors. Study information: In a previous analysis, 120 million or so unique TCR beta sequences were found from approximately 180 million T cells. Study-wide results and caveats: Presence/absence analyses treated sequencing depth as roughly uniform across donors. Using a false discovery rate of 0.05, a later analysis showed that 16,951 TCR beta sequences were associated with HLA alleles.

The CDR3 loop spans 12 amino acids. Looked up from germline, CDR1 is MDHEN and CDR2 is SYDVKM. Losses at the gene ends were 8 bases for V and 5 bases for J; bases not matched to a gene: 3. On this clone itself: Its antigen is not known.

60 Vbeta and 13 Jbeta primers were used in PCR. Clones were sequenced by immunoSEQ multiplex PCR, and TCRdb holds only the in-frame ones, with some missing. The table shows about 150,000 clones, with 66% occurring only once. The chain has TRBV28 and TRBJ1-2; 9 nucleotides line up with TRBD1. The sample comprised PBMCs. The origin of this receptor is a human donor in good health. The CDR3 nucleotides are TGTGCCAGCGGGGGGACAGGGTATGGCTACACCTTC. Encoded protein: CASGGTGYGYTF.